Given below is one T cell receptor beta chain in context. What it binds is not known. TCRdb re-called the 5' RACE reads; every CDR3 protein appears as one record, without DNA. The sample shows about 440,000 distinct CDR3 sequences, and 6% to 8% sits with its ten largest clones. This specimen comes from a study of T cells expressing NK-cell markers. Study-wide background: It was sorted CD3+CD56+NKG2C+, CD3+CD56+NKG2C- and CD3+CD56-NKG2C+ T cells that supplied the TCR beta repertoires.

Findings of the study overall: Roughly 1.0-7.0% of CD8+ T cells in about 6 donors belonged to dominant NKG2C+ clonotypes. Several donors likewise had their CD3+CD56-NKG2C+ fraction led by these clonotypes.

The CDR3 spans 13 residues. Germline CDR1 reads MNHEY; CDR2 reads SMNVEV (reference sequence). The sequence derives from a woman aged 18 to 75 in good health. The chain links TRBV27 to TRBJ2-7; TCRdb outputs TRBD1, but without DNA this stays unchecked. Sequenced input: blood T cells: a sorted CD56 or NKG2C T cell subset, CD4+ or CD8+ T cells, or bulk PBMC T cells (not recorded which). CDR3 sequence: CASSLNRVSEQYF.